This T cell receptor beta chain was sequenced for a study of STAT5B mutations in CD4+ large granular lymphocyte leukemia. Measured with immunoSEQ multiplex PCR; TCRdb has only the in-frame clones, and not every one. The sample carries 20,000 to 25,000 clones, approximately 71% recorded once. The V end lost 6 bases, the J end lost 3 bases, and 11 bases lay between the germline ends. The CDR3 totals 13 residues. The V gene's germline CDR1 is SNHLY and CDR2 FYNNEI. The clonotype comes from a human donor in good health. Sequences were obtained from CD4+ T cells from blood buffy coats. V gene TRBV2 combines with J gene TRBJ2-5; D perhaps matches TRBD1 (6 bases). Here the CDR3 DNA reads TGTGCCAGCAGCCCGGACAGAGAAGAGACCCAGTACTTC. As protein: CASSPDREETQYF.